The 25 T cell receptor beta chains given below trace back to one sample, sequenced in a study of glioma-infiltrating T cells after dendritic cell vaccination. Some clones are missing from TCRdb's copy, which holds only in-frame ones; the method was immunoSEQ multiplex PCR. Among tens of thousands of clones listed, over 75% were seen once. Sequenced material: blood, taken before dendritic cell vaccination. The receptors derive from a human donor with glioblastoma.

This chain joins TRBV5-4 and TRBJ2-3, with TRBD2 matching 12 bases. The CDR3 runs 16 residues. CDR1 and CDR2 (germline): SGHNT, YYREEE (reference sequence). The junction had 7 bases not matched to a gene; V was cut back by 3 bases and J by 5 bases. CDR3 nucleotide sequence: TGTGCCAGCAGCTCGATGACTAGCGGGGGCATAGATACGCAGTATTTT. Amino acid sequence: CASSSMTSGGIDTQYF. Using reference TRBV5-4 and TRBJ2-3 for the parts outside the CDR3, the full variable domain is ETGVTQSPTHLIKTRGQQVTLRCSSQSGHNTVSWYQQALGQGPQFIFQYYREEENGRGNFPPRFSGLQFPNYSSELNVNALELDDSALYLCASSSMTSGGIDTQYFGPGTRLTVL.

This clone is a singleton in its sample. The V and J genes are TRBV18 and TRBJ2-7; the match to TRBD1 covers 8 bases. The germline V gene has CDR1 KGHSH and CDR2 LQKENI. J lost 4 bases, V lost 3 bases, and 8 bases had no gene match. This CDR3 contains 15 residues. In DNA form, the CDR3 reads TGTGCCAGCTCACCCTTCCAGGGGGCATGGTACGAGCAGTACTTC. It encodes CASSPFQGAWYEQYF.

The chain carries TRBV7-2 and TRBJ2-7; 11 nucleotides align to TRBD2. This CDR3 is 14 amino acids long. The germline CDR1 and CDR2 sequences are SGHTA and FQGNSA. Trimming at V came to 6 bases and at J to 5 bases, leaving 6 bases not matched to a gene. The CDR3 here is CASSPSGRKHEQYF. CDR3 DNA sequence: TGTGCCAGCAGTCCTAGCGGGAGGAAACACGAGCAGTACTTC.

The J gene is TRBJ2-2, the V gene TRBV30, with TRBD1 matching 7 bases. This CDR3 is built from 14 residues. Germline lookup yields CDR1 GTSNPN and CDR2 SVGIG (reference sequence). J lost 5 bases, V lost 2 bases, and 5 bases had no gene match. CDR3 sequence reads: CAWSHMTGTGELFF. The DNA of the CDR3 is TGTGCCTGGAGTCACATGACAGGGACCGGGGAGCTGTTTTTT.

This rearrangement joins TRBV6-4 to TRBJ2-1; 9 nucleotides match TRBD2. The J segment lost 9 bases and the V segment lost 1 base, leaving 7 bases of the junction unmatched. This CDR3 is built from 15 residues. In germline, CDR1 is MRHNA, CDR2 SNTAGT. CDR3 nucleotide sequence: TGTGCCAGCAGTGACTATAGCGGGGGAGGGGGTGAGCAGTTCTTC. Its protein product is CASSDYSGGGGEQFF.

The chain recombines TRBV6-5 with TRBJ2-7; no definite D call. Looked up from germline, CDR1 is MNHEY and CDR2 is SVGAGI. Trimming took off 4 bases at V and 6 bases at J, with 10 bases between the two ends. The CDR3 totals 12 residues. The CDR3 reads CASSFHAGEQYF. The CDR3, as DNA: TGTGCCAGCAGTTTTCACGCCGGCGAGCAGTACTTC.

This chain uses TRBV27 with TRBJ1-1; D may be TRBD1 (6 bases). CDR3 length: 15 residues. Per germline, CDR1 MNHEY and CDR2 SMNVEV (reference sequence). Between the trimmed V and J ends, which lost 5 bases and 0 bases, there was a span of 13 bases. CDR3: CASSPGGGLNTEAFF. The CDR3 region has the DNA TGTGCCAGCAGTCCCGGTGGGGGCCTGAACACTGAAGCTTTCTTT.

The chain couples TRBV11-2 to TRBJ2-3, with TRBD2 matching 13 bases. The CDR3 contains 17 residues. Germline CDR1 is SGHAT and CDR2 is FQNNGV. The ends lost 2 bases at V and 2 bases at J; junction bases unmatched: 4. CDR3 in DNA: TGTGCCAGCAGCTTAAGGACTAGCGGGAGTGCCACAGATACGCAGTATTTT. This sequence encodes CASSLRTSGSATDTQYF.

The CDR3 loop reads CATSPGGWATYEQYF. CDR3 sequence (DNA): TGTGCCACCTCACCTGGAGGCTGGGCAACCTACGAGCAGTACTTC. The chain joins TRBV6-4 to TRBJ2-7, with D perhaps TRBD2 (5 bases). The germline CDR1 and CDR2 sequences are MRHNA and SNTAGT. This CDR3 region has 15 residues. Trimming took 10 bases from V and 2 from J, leaving 21 bases between them.

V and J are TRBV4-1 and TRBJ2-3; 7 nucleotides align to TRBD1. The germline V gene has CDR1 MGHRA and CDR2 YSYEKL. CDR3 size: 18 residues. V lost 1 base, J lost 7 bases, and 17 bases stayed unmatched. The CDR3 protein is CASSQVYVGEGAGYTQYF. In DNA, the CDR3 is TGCGCCAGCAGCCAAGTTTACGTGGGTGAGGGGGCAGGCTATACGCAGTATTTT.

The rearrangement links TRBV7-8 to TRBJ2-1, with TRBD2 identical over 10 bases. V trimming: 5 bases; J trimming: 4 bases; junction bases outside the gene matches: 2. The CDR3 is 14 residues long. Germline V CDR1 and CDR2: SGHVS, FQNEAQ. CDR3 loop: CASSKLAGYNEQFF. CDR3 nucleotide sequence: TGTGCCAGCAGCAAACTAGCGGGATACAATGAGCAGTTCTTC.

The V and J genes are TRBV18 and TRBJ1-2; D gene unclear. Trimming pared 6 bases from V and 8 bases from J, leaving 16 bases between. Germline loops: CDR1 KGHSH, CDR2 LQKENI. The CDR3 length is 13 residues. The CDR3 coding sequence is TGTGCCAGCTCCCCAGGATCAGGTTGGGGCTACACCTTC. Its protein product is CASSPGSGWGYTF.

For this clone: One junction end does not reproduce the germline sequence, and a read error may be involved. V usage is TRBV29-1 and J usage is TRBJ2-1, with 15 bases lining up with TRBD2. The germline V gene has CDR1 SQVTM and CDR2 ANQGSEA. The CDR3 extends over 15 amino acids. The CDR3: CSSIGLAGGQNGQFF. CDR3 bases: TGCAGCTCCATAGGACTAGCGGGAGGGCAGAATGGGCAGTTCTTC.

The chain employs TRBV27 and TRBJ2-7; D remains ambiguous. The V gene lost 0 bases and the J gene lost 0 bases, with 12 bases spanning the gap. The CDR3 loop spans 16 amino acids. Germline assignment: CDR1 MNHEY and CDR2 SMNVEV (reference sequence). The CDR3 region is CASSLSLVLSSYEQYF. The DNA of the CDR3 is TGTGCCAGCAGTTTATCGCTGGTACTGAGCTCCTACGAGCAGTACTTC.

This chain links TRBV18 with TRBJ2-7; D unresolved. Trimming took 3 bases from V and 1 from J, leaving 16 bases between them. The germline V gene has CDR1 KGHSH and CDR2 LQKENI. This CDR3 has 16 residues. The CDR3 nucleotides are TGTGCCAGCTCACCTTTGGCAGGCCGATCTTCCTACGAGCAGTACTTC. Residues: CASSPLAGRSSYEQYF.

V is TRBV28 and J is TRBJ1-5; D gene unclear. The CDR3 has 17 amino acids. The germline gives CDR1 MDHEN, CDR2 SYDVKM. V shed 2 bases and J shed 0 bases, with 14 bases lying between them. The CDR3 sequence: CASSLKAALYSNQPQHF. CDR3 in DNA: TGTGCCAGCAGTTTAAAGGCAGCGCTCTATAGCAATCAGCCCCAGCATTTT.

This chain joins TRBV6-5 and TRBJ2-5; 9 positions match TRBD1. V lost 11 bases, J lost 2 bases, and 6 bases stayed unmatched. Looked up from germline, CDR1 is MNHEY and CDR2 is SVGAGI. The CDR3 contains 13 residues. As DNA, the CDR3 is TGTGCCCCTAGGGGGACAGGGCAAGAGACCCAGTACTTC. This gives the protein CAPRGTGQETQYF.

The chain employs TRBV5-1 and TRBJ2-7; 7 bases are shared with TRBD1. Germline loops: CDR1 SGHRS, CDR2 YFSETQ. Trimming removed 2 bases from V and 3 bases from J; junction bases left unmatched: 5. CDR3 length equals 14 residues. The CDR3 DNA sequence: TGCGCCAGCAGCTTCGGGACAGACTTCTACGAGCAGTACTTC. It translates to CASSFGTDFYEQYF.

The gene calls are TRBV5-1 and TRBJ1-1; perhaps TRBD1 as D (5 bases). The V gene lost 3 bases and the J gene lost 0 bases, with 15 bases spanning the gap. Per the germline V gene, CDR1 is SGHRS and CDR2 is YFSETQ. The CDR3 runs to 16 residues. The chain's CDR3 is CASSSRQSWMNTEAFF. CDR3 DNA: TGCGCCAGCAGCTCCCGACAGTCATGGATGAACACTGAAGCTTTCTTT. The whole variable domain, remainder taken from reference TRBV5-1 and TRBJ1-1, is KAGVTQTPRYLIKTRGQQVTLSCSPISGHRSVSWYQQTPGQGLQFLFEYFSETQRNKGNFPGRFSGRQFSNSRSEMNVSTLELGDSALYLCASSSRQSWMNTEAFFGQGTRLTVV.

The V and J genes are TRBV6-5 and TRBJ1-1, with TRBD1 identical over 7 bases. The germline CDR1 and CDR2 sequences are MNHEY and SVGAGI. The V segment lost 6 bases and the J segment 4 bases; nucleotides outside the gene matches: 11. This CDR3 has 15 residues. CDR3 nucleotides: TGTGCCAGCAGCCAGGACCCGACAGGGATCACTGAAGCTTTCTTT. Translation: CASSQDPTGITEAFF.

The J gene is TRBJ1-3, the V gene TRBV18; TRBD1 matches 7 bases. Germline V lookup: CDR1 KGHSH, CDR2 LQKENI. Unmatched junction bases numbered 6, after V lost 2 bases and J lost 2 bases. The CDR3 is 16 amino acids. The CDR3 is CASSPGRQGAGNTIYF. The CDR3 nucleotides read TGTGCCAGCTCACCAGGACGCCAGGGGGCTGGAAACACCATATATTTT. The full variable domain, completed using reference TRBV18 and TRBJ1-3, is NAGVMQNPRHLVRRRGQEARLRCSPMKGHSHVYWYRQLPEEGLKFMVYLQKENIIDESGMPKERFSAEFPKEGPSILRIQQVVRGDSAAYFCASSPGRQGAGNTIYFGEGSWLTVV.

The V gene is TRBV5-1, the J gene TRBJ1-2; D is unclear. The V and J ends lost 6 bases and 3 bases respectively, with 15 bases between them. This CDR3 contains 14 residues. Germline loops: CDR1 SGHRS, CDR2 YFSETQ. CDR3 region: CASNAGTSDYGYTF. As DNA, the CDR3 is TGCGCCAGCAACGCAGGAACCTCTGACTATGGCTACACCTTC.

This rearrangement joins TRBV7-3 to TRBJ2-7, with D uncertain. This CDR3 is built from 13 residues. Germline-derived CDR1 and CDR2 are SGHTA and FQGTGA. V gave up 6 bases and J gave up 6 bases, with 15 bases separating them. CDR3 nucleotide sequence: TGTGCCAGCAGAAACGCGCAGGAAGGCGAGCAGTACTTC. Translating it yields CASRNAQEGEQYF.

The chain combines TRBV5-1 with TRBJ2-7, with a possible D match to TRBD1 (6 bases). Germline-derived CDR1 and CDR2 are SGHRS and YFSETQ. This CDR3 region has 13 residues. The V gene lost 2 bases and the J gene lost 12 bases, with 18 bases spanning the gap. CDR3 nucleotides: TGCGCCAGCAGCTTAACCGGGACAAATTACCTGTACTTC. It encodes CASSLTGTNYLYF.

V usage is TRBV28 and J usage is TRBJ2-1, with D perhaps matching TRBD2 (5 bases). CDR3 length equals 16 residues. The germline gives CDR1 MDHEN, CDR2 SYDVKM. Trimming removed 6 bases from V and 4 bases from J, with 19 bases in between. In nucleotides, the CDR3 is TGTGCCAGCAGCCCCACGGTAGCGTTATGGTACAATGAGCAGTTCTTC. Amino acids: CASSPTVALWYNEQFF.